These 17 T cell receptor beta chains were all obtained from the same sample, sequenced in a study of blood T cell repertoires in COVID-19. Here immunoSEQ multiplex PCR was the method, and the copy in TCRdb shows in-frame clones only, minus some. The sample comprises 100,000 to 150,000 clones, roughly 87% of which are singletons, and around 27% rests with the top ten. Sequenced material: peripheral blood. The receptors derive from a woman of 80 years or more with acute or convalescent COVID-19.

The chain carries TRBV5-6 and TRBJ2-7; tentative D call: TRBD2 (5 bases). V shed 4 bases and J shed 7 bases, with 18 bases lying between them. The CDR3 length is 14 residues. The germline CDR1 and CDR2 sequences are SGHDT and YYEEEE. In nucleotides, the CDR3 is TGTGCCAGCAGCCCACTCGCGGGTTCTGGGGAGCAGTACGTC. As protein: CASSPLAGSGEQYV.

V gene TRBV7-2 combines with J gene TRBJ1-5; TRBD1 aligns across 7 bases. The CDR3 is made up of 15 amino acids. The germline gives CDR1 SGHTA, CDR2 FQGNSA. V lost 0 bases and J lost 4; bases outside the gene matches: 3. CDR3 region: CASSLAGTVNQPQHF. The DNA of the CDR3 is TGTGCCAGCAGCTTAGCTGGGACAGTAAATCAGCCCCAGCATTTT.

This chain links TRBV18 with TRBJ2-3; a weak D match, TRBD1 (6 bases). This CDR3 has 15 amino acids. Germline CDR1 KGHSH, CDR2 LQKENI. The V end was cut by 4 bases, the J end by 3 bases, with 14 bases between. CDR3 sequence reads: CASSLSQGRTDTQYF. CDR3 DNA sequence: TGTGCCAGCTCACTTTCACAGGGACGGACAGATACGCAGTATTTT.

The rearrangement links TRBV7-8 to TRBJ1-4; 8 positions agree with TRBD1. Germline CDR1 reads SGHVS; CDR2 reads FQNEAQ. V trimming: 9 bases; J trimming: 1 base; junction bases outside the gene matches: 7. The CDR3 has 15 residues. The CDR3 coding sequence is TGTGCCAGTTCCGGACAGGGCCTAACTAATGAAAAACTGTTTTTT. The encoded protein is CASSGQGLTNEKLFF. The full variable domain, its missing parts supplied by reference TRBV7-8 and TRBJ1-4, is GAGVSQSPRYKVAKRGQDVALRCDPISGHVSLFWYQQALGQGPEFLTYFQNEAQLDKSGLPSDRFFAERPEGSVSTLKIQRTQQEDSAVYLCASSGQGLTNEKLFFGSGTQLSVL.

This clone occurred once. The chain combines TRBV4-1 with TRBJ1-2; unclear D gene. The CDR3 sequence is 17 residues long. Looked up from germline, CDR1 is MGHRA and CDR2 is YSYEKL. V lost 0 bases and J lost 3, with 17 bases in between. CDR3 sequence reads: CASSQDRRRKGYYGYTF. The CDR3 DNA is TGCGCCAGCAGCCAAGATAGGAGGCGAAAGGGATACTATGGCTACACCTTC.

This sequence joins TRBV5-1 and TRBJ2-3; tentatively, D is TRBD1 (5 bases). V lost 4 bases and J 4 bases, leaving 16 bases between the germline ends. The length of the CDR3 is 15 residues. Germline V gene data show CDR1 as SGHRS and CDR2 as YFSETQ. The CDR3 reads CASSPDGLGPDTQYF. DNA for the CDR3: TGCGCCAGCAGCCCCGACGGTTTGGGGCCAGATACGCAGTATTTT.

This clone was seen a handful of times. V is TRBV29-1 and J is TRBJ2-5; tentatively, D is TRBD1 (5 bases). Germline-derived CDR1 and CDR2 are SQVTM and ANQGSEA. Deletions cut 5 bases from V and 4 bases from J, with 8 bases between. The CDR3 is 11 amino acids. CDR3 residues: CSVSRGETQYF. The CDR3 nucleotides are TGCAGCGTTTCTAGGGGAGAGACCCAGTACTTC.

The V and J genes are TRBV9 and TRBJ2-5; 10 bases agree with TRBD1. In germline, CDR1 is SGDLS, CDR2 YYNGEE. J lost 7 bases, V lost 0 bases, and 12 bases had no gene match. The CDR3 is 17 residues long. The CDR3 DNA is TGTGCCAGCAGCGTAGACGGTGGGACAGGGGTCGAAGGGACCCAGTACTTC. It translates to CASSVDGGTGVEGTQYF.

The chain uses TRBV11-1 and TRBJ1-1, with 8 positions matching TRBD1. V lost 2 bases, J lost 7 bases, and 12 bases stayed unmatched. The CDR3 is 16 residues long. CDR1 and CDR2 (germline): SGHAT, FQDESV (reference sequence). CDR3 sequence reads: CASSLNGQGGLIEAFF. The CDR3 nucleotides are TGTGCCAGCAGCTTAAATGGACAGGGAGGCCTTATTGAAGCTTTCTTT.

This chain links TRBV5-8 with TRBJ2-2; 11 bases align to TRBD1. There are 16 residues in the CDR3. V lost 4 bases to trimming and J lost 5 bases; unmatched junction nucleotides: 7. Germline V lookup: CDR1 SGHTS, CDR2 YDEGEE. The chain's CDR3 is CASSLRTGGYTGELFF. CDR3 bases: TGTGCCAGCAGCCTAAGGACAGGGGGCTATACCGGGGAGCTGTTTTTT.

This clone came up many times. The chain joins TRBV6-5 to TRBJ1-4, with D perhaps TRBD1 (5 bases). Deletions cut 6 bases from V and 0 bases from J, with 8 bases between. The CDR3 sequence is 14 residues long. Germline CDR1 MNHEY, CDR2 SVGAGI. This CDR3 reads CASSTGATNEKLFF. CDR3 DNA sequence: TGTGCCAGCAGCACAGGAGCAACTAATGAAAAACTGTTTTTT.

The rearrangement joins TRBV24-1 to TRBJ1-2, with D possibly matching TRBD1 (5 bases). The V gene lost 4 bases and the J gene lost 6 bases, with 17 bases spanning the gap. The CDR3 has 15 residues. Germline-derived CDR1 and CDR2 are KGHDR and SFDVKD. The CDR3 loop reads CATSEGRGLTNGYTF. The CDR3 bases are TGTGCCACCAGTGAGGGGAGGGGCCTCACCAATGGCTACACCTTC.

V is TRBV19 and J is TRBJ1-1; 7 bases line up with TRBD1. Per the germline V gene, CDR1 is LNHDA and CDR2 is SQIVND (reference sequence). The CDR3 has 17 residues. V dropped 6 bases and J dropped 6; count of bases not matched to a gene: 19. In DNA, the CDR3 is TGTGCCAGTAGGGACGACCGGGACAGCTTGTTTTGGGCTGAAGCTTTCTTT. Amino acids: CASRDDRDSLFWAEAFF.

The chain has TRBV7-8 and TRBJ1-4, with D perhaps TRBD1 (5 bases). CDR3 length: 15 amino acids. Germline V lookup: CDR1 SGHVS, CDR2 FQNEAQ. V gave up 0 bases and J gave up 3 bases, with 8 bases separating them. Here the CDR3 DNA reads TGTGCCAGCAGCTTAGCGACGGGGGCTAATGAAAAACTGTTTTTT. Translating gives CASSLATGANEKLFF.

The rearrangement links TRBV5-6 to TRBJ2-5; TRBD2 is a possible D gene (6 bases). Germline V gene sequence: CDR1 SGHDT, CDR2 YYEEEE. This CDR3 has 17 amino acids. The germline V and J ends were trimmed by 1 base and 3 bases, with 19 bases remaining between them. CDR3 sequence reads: CASSLYWRRGPKETQYF. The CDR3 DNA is TGTGCCAGCAGCTTGTATTGGCGGCGGGGTCCGAAAGAGACCCAGTACTTC. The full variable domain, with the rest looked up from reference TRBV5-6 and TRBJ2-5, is DAGVTQSPTHLIKTRGQQVTLRCSPKSGHDTVSWYQQALGQGPQFIFQYYEEEERQRGNFPDRFSGHQFPNYSSELNVNALLLGDSALYLCASSLYWRRGPKETQYFGPGTRLLVL.

CDR3 residues: CASSSRQGYYGYTF. CDR3 nucleotides: TGTGCCAGCAGCTCCCGACAGGGGTACTATGGCTACACCTTC. The chain employs TRBV5-6 and TRBJ1-2; 8 nucleotides line up with TRBD1. CDR1 SGHDT and CDR2 YYEEEE come from the germline V gene. CDR3 length equals 14 residues. With V trimmed by 3 bases and J by 3 bases, 4 bases remained unmatched.

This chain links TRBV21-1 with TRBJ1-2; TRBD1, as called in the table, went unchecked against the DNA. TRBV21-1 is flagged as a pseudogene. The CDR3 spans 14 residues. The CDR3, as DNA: TGTGCCAGCAGCAAAGAGACAGCCCCTGGGGGCTACACCTTC. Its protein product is CASSKETAPGGYTF.